Listed here are 19 T cell receptor beta chains from one sample, sequenced in a study of CD8 T cells in Susac syndrome. Reverse transcription used about 0.5 to 1 ug RNA and random hexamers. TCRdb passed the immunoSEQ multiplex PCR reads through MiXCR, listing each CDR3 protein once. The profile shows around 280,000 distinct CDR3 sequences, about 91% of them singletons. Sequencing used CD4+ T cells from PBMCs. Receptors were obtained from a human donor with multiple sclerosis.

The J gene is TRBJ2-7, the V gene TRBV3-1, with 8 bases lining up with TRBD2. Losses at the gene ends were 1 base for V and 0 bases for J; bases not matched to a gene: 8. From germline, CDR1 is LGHDT and CDR2 YNNKEL (reference sequence). This CDR3 region has 17 residues. CDR3 region: CASSQAATSGSSYEQYF. In DNA form, the CDR3 reads TGTGCCAGCAGCCAAGCCGCTACTAGCGGATCCTCCTACGAGCAGTACTTC.

This chain joins TRBV6-2 or TRBV6-3 and TRBJ2-3, with D perhaps matching TRBD2 (5 bases). This CDR3 has 18 amino acids. From germline, CDR1 is MNHEY and CDR2 SVGEGT. V shed 9 bases and J shed 1 base, with 26 bases lying between them. The CDR3 sequence: CASPLGVPSSGGTDTQYF. Written as DNA, the CDR3 is TGTGCCAGTCCCCTCGGGGTACCTAGTTCCGGGGGCACAGATACGCAGTATTTT.

V usage is TRBV28 and J usage is TRBJ1-1; 7 nucleotides match TRBD1. Trimming at V came to 7 bases and at J to 5 bases, leaving 10 bases not matched to a gene. Per germline, CDR1 MDHEN and CDR2 SYDVKM. The CDR3 contains 14 residues. CDR3 protein: CASIETGIGTEAFF. CDR3 nucleotides: TGTGCCAGCATCGAGACAGGGATAGGGACTGAAGCTTTCTTT.

A word on this clonotype: The junction and the germline gene differ at one end; a read error may be behind it. This chain uses TRBV30 with TRBJ1-2; the match to TRBD1 covers 9 bases. This CDR3 region has 13 residues. The germline V gene encodes CDR1 GTSNPN and CDR2 SVGIG (reference sequence). The CDR3 here is CAGSQGANYGYTF. CDR3 nucleotides: TGTGCCGGATCACAGGGGGCTAATTATGGCTACACCTTC.

The chain couples TRBV6-5 to TRBJ1-6; a possible D gene is TRBD1 (5 bases). The CDR3 length is 15 residues. The germline V and J ends were trimmed by 5 bases and 9 bases, with 17 bases remaining between them. Germline-derived CDR1 and CDR2 are MNHEY and SVGAGI. The CDR3 protein is CASSPGTRQGSPLHF. For the CDR3, the DNA is TGTGCCAGCAGTCCGGGGACCCGGCAGGGTTCACCCCTCCACTTT.

This clonotype appeared a single time. The chain recombines TRBV19 with TRBJ2-1, with 12 bases lining up with TRBD2. The CDR3 covers 17 residues. Per germline, CDR1 LNHDA and CDR2 SQIVND (reference sequence). The V and J ends lost 3 bases and 4 bases, in that order; junction bases with no gene match: 7. In DNA, the CDR3 is TGTGCCAGTAGTATGCTAGCGGGGGGGACGGGATACAATGAGCAGTTCTTC. Translating it yields CASSMLAGGTGYNEQFF.

The chain has TRBV7-2 and TRBJ1-2, with 9 bases that match TRBD1. The CDR3 has 15 residues. J was trimmed by 7 bases and V by 4 bases; bases with no gene match: 10. The germline V gene has CDR1 SGHTA and CDR2 FQGNSA. CDR3 coding DNA: TGTGCCAGCAGCTACCTGGGACAGGGAAGTACTGGCTACACCTTC. This translates into CASSYLGQGSTGYTF.

The gene calls are TRBV5-4 and TRBJ1-6; TRBD1 agrees at 7 bases. The CDR3 spans 13 residues. The V and J ends lost 3 bases and 8 bases, in that order; junction bases with no gene match: 2. The germline V gene encodes CDR1 SGHNT and CDR2 YYREEE (reference sequence). CDR3 sequence reads: CASSSDRDSPLHF. As DNA, the CDR3 is TGTGCCAGCAGCTCTGACAGGGATTCACCCCTCCACTTT.

The J gene is TRBJ1-1, the V gene TRBV6-5, with 7 bases fitting TRBD1. This CDR3 comprises 15 residues. In germline, CDR1 is MNHEY, CDR2 SVGAGI. The V gene end was trimmed by 4 bases and the J gene end by 0 bases; junction bases not matched to a gene: 5. For the CDR3, the DNA is TGTGCCAGCAGTTTCGCAGGGGGGATGAACACTGAAGCTTTCTTT. Translation: CASSFAGGMNTEAFF.

V is TRBV12-3 or TRBV12-4 and J is TRBJ1-1; D is unclear. The length of the CDR3 is 14 residues. Trimming removed 3 bases from V and 1 base from J, with 9 bases in between. The chain's CDR3 is CASSFSTGNTEAFF. The CDR3 DNA sequence: TGTGCCAGCAGTTTCTCCACTGGGAACACTGAAGCTTTCTTT.

V and J are TRBV7-8 and TRBJ2-3; the D call may be TRBD1 or TRBD2 (6 bases each). V lost 1 base to trimming and J lost 1 base, with 12 bases between them. Germline assignment: CDR1 SGHVS and CDR2 FQNEAQ. The CDR3 loop spans 16 amino acids. Here the CDR3 reads CASSLDWGAGTDTQYF. For the CDR3, the DNA is TGTGCCAGCAGCTTAGACTGGGGGGCTGGCACAGATACGCAGTATTTT.

The CDR3 protein is CASSFTSAGEQYF. CDR3 nucleotide sequence: TGTGCCAGCAGCTTCACGAGCGCCGGGGAGCAGTACTTC. V usage is TRBV7-2 and J usage is TRBJ2-7; no clear D. This CDR3 has 13 residues. With 3 bases removed from V and 7 bases from J, the gap between germline ends came to 13 bases. Per germline, CDR1 SGHTA and CDR2 FQGNSA.

The V gene is TRBV9, the J gene TRBJ2-3; 13 bases match TRBD2. CDR1 SGDLS and CDR2 YYNGEE come from the germline V gene. The CDR3 loop spans 16 amino acids. The V segment lost 3 bases and the J segment 3 bases; nucleotides outside the gene matches: 4. The CDR3 nucleotides read TGTGCCAGCAGCGCTGGGACTAGCGGGGCAACAGATACGCAGTATTTT. This encodes CASSAGTSGATDTQYF. The full variable domain, with the rest looked up from reference TRBV9 and TRBJ2-3, is DSGVTQTPKHLITATGQRVTLRCSPRSGDLSVYWYQQSLDQGLQFLIQYYNGEERAKGNILERFSAQQFPDLHSELNLSSLELGDSALYFCASSAGTSGATDTQYFGPGTRLTVL.

The gene calls are TRBV5-4 and TRBJ2-5; weak D call: TRBD2 (6 bases). Trimming removed 4 bases at V and 6 bases at J, with 13 bases between. The length of the CDR3 is 13 residues. Looked up from germline, CDR1 is SGHNT and CDR2 is YYREEE (reference sequence). The CDR3 region has the DNA TGTGCCAGCAGCCTACCGACTAGGCAGACCCAGTACTTC. It translates to CASSLPTRQTQYF. Full variable domain (missing parts from reference TRBV5-4 and TRBJ2-5): ETGVTQSPTHLIKTRGQQVTLRCSSQSGHNTVSWYQQALGQGPQFIFQYYREEENGRGNFPPRFSGLQFPNYSSELNVNALELDDSALYLCASSLPTRQTQYFGPGTRLLVL.

The genes are TRBV13 and TRBJ2-7, with no clear D. V was cut by 2 bases and J by 8 bases, with 7 bases left in between. The CDR3 runs 11 residues. Germline loops: CDR1 PRHDT, CDR2 FYEKMQ (reference sequence). In nucleotides, the CDR3 is TGTGCCAGCAGCTTAAGCCACAAGCAGTACTTC. Amino acids: CASSLSHKQYF.

The V and J genes are TRBV5-1 and TRBJ2-3; 9 bases fit TRBD1. V dropped 5 bases and J dropped 2; count of bases not matched to a gene: 6. The CDR3 runs to 15 residues. Germline V gene data show CDR1 as SGHRS and CDR2 as YFSETQ. This chain's CDR3 is CASRKDRGITDTQYF. CDR3 nucleotides: TGCGCCAGCAGAAAGGACAGGGGAATCACAGATACGCAGTATTTT.

Only one count was recorded for this clonotype. This chain joins TRBV20-1 and TRBJ1-6; possible D gene TRBD1, 6 bases. Germline CDR1 and CDR2: DFQATT and SNEGSKA (reference sequence). CDR3 length: 16 residues. Trimming left V 6 bases short and J 4 bases short, with 19 bases between. This CDR3 reads CSAPRGADFYNSPLHF. Here the CDR3 DNA reads TGCAGTGCCCCGCGGGGGGCCGACTTTTATAATTCACCCCTCCACTTT.

This rearrangement joins TRBV5-4 to TRBJ2-4, with TRBD1 matching over 10 bases. J gave up 6 bases and V 0 bases, and 3 bases lay outside the gene matches. The germline V gene encodes CDR1 SGHNT and CDR2 YYREEE (reference sequence). The CDR3 runs to 15 residues. The CDR3 spells CASSLGQGASNIQYF. DNA for the CDR3: TGTGCCAGCAGCTTGGGACAGGGGGCTTCAAACATTCAGTACTTC. The full variable domain, in which reference TRBV5-4 and TRBJ2-4 provide the parts outside the CDR3, is ETGVTQSPTHLIKTRGQQVTLRCSSQSGHNTVSWYQQALGQGPQFIFQYYREEENGRGNFPPRFSGLQFPNYSSELNVNALELDDSALYLCASSLGQGASNIQYFGAGTRLSVL.

The chain couples TRBV5-1 to TRBJ1-1; weak D call: TRBD1 (5 bases). Between the trimmed V and J ends, which lost 0 bases and 6 bases, there was a span of 9 bases. In germline, CDR1 is SGHRS, CDR2 YFSETQ. The CDR3 runs 13 residues. This CDR3 reads CASSLVGEPEAFF. DNA for the CDR3: TGCGCCAGCAGCTTGGTGGGGGAGCCTGAAGCTTTCTTT.